These 19 T cell receptor beta chains originate from one sample sequenced in a study of CD4 T cells in relation to SARS-CoV-2 and coronaviruses. Clones were read by immunoSEQ multiplex PCR, and TCRdb kept only the in-frame ones, dropping some. The sample lists around 25,000 clones; around three quarters were seen once. Unexposed donor CD4+ T cells date from about 2011-2018, before the COVID-19 pandemic. After roughly 9 days of culture, CD4+ T cells were isolated. These receptors' antigens are unknown. The sequenced material came from CD4+ T cells from PBMCs, cultured in vitro. The receptors were sampled from a human donor in good health.

This clone has only one observation. The chain carries TRBV9 and TRBJ2-5, with 7 bases matching TRBD2. The junction had 3 bases not matched to a gene; V was cut back by 3 bases and J by 4 bases. Germline V gene data show CDR1 as SGDLS and CDR2 as YYNGEE. This CDR3 is 13 amino acids long. The CDR3 is CASSGLAGETQYF. DNA for the CDR3: TGTGCCAGCAGCGGATTAGCGGGAGAGACCCAGTACTTC.

The genes are TRBV24-1 and TRBJ2-1, with TRBD2 matching 11 bases. V trimming: 2 bases; J trimming: 0 bases; junction bases outside the gene matches: 5. The CDR3 is made up of 18 amino acids. CDR1 is KGHDR and CDR2 is SFDVKD in the germline V gene. The CDR3 nucleotides are TGTGCCACCAGTGATTGGCTAGCGGGAGGTAGCTCCTACAATGAGCAGTTCTTC. This codes for CATSDWLAGGSSYNEQFF.

In DNA, the CDR3 is TGTGCCAGCAGCCGATCAGGGTTTGCGCAGTTCTTC. Translation: CASSRSGFAQFF. The gene calls are TRBV3-1 (or the pseudogene TRBV3-2) and TRBJ2-1; possibly TRBD1 for D (5 bases). Looked up from germline, CDR1 is LGHDT and CDR2 is YNNKEL (reference sequence). The V end lost 4 bases, the J end lost 12 bases, and 13 bases lay between the germline ends. The CDR3 runs to 12 residues.

The V and J genes are TRBV21-1 and TRBJ2-6; the D segment call TRBD1 is taken from the table without a DNA check. TRBV21-1 is a recognized pseudogene. The CDR3 is made up of 16 amino acids. DNA for the CDR3: TGTGCCAGCAGCGGATGGGCAGTGTCTGGGGCCAACGTCCTGACTTTC. It is translated as CASSGWAVSGANVLTF.

This rearrangement joins TRBV12-3 or TRBV12-4 to TRBJ2-3; no clear D gene. V lost 4 bases and J lost 5, with 10 bases in between. The CDR3 is made up of 13 amino acids. The CDR3: CASSSTFLDTQYF. CDR3 nucleotides: TGTGCCAGCAGTTCGACTTTTCTAGATACGCAGTATTTT.

The CDR3 coding sequence is TGTGCCAGCAGCTTAACACTGACCCTACTCAGGGGGGAGACCCAGTACTTC. This translates into CASSLTLTLLRGETQYF. This chain uses TRBV7-3 with TRBJ2-5, with 7 bases aligning to TRBD1. Trimming removed 0 bases from V and 5 bases from J; junction bases left unmatched: 12. Germline lookup yields CDR1 SGHTA and CDR2 FQGTGA. The length of the CDR3 is 17 residues.

This chain uses TRBV23-1 with TRBJ2-7; no reliable D call. TRBV23-1 is an open reading frame whose function is uncertain. V lost 0 bases, J lost 3 bases, and 15 bases lay in between. There are 16 residues in the CDR3. CDR3 residues: CASSQSWLKCNYEQYF. The CDR3 bases are TGCGCCAGCAGTCAATCGTGGCTAAAGTGTAACTACGAGCAGTACTTC.

The chain employs TRBV3-1 (or the pseudogene TRBV3-2) and TRBJ1-1, with D uncertain. From germline, CDR1 is LGHDT and CDR2 YNNKEL (reference sequence). The CDR3 length is 13 residues. V was trimmed by 1 base and J by 1 base, leaving 4 bases between them. The CDR3 DNA follows: TGTGCCAGCAGCCAAGTCCGGAACACTGAAGCTTTCTTT. This sequence encodes CASSQVRNTEAFF.

V gene TRBV28 combines with J gene TRBJ2-4, with TRBD1 as a possible D gene (5 bases). The CDR3 contains 11 residues. Looked up from germline, CDR1 is MDHEN and CDR2 is SYDVKM. Trimming removed 2 bases from V and 9 bases from J, with 5 bases in between. The chain's CDR3 is CASSLQGIQYF. The CDR3 coding sequence is TGTGCCAGCAGTTTACAGGGCATTCAGTACTTC.

The chain is built from TRBV6-5 and TRBJ1-2; no clear D gene. Trimming removed 0 bases from V and 4 bases from J, with 12 bases in between. The CDR3 covers 15 residues. Germline CDR1 MNHEY, CDR2 SVGAGI. The CDR3 DNA reads as TGTGCCAGCAGTTACTCAGGCGTCGGGAGCTATGGCTACACCTTC. This codes for CASSYSGVGSYGYTF.

The J gene is TRBJ2-7, the V gene TRBV11-3, with D possibly being TRBD2 (6 bases). Germline V gene data show CDR1 as SGHNT and CDR2 as YENEEA. The ends were cut back, 1 base at V and 4 bases at J, with 20 bases in the middle. The CDR3 runs to 17 residues. CDR3 loop: CASSLGGSSSGVYEQYF. The CDR3 region has the DNA TGTGCCAGCAGCTTAGGTGGCTCCAGCTCGGGAGTTTACGAGCAGTACTTC.

The rearrangement links TRBV4-1 to TRBJ1-2, with a possible D match to TRBD1 (5 bases). The CDR3 loop spans 15 amino acids. The V and J ends lost 4 bases and 3 bases respectively, with 15 bases between them. Germline lookup yields CDR1 MGHRA and CDR2 YSYEKL. This CDR3 is CASSLQKGPDYGYTF. Written as DNA, the CDR3 is TGCGCCAGCAGCCTCCAAAAGGGGCCAGACTATGGCTACACCTTC.

V usage is TRBV12-3 or TRBV12-4 and J usage is TRBJ2-6, with 12 positions matching TRBD2. The V and J ends lost 8 bases and 13 bases, in that order; junction bases with no gene match: 0. The CDR3 length is 11 residues. CDR3 DNA sequence: TGTGCCAGCGGGACTAGCGGGGTCCTGACTTTC. It codes for CASGTSGVLTF.

The V gene is TRBV5-4, the J gene TRBJ1-3, with D possibly matching TRBD1 (5 bases). In germline, CDR1 is SGHNT, CDR2 YYREEE (reference sequence). V dropped 4 bases and J dropped 2 bases, with 16 bases sitting between them. This CDR3 has 16 amino acids. CDR3 nucleotides: TGTGCCAGCAGCCCCGGTAGGGGAACGGCTGGAAACACCATATATTTT. It specifies CASSPGRGTAGNTIYF.

The CDR3 protein is CASSLDSRSGNTIYF. DNA of the CDR3: TGTGCCAGCTCGCTTGACAGCCGCTCTGGAAACACCATATATTTT. The V and J genes are TRBV18 and TRBJ1-3; D may be TRBD1 (5 bases). The CDR3 length is 15 residues. V was trimmed by 6 bases and J by 0 bases, leaving 12 bases between them. Germline loops: CDR1 KGHSH, CDR2 LQKENI. The whole variable domain, remainder taken from reference TRBV18 and TRBJ1-3, is NAGVMQNPRHLVRRRGQEARLRCSPMKGHSHVYWYRQLPEEGLKFMVYLQKENIIDESGMPKERFSAEFPKEGPSILRIQQVVRGDSAAYFCASSLDSRSGNTIYFGEGSWLTVV.

By sample fraction, this clone is large. The gene calls are TRBV7-3 and TRBJ2-2; 9 bases align to TRBD2. The CDR3 extends over 15 amino acids. Trimming took 2 bases from V and 4 from J; bases not matched to a gene: 2. In germline, CDR1 is SGHTA, CDR2 FQGTGA. DNA of the CDR3: TGTGCCAGCAGCTTATGGCGGGAGGGCACCGGGGAGCTGTTTTTT. Amino acids: CASSLWREGTGELFF.

The chain carries TRBV3-1 (or the pseudogene TRBV3-2) and TRBJ2-7; D gene uncertain. CDR3 size: 12 residues. CDR1 and CDR2 (germline): LGHDT, YNNKEL (reference sequence). The V end was cut by 1 base, the J end by 2 bases, with 3 bases between. The CDR3 sequence is CASSQVPYEQYF. CDR3 DNA: TGTGCCAGCAGCCAAGTGCCCTACGAGCAGTACTTC.

The chain carries TRBV24-1 and TRBJ2-7, with D possibly being TRBD2 (5 bases). There are 14 residues in the CDR3. The V end lost 5 bases, the J end lost 6 bases, and 16 bases lay between the germline ends. The germline V gene has CDR1 KGHDR and CDR2 SFDVKD. CDR3 sequence: CATSAGPLAGEQYF. The CDR3 DNA reads TGTGCCACCAGTGCGGGCCCTCTGGCGGGCGAGCAGTACTTC.

The chain recombines TRBV5-6 with TRBJ2-1; D gene unclear. V was trimmed by 1 base and J by 4 bases, leaving 12 bases between them. The V gene's germline CDR1 is SGHDT and CDR2 YYEEEE. The CDR3 consists of 15 residues. The CDR3 DNA reads TGTGCCAGCAGCTTGTTAGCTTTTGTTTACAATGAGCAGTTCTTC. It is translated as CASSLLAFVYNEQFF.